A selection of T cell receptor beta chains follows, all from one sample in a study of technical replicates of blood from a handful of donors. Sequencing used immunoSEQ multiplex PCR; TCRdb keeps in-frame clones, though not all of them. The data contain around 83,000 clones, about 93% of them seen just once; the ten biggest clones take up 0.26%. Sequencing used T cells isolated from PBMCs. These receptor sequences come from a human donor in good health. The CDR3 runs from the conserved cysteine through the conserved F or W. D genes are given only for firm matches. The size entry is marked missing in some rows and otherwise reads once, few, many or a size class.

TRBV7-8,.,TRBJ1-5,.,CASSPRREISNQPQHF,TGTGCCAGCAGCCCGCGGCGCGAAATTAGCAATCAGCCCCAGCATTTT
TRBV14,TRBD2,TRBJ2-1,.,CASSQVGRLANNNEQFF,TGTGCCAGCAGCCAAGTGGGACGACTAGCGAACAACAATGAGCAGTTCTTC
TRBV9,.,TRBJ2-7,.,CASSGGGTYYEQYF,TGTGCCAGCAGTGGGGGGGGCACTTACTACGAGCAGTACTTC
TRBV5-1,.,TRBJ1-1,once,CASQRGGPNTEAFF,TGCGCCAGCCAGCGGGGAGGGCCGAACACTGAAGCTTTCTTT
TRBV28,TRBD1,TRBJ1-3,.,CASTEQGKGNTIYF,TGTGCCAGCACCGAACAGGGGAAGGGTAACACCATATATTTT
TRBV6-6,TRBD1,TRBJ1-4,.,CASSWTGGEEEKLFF,TGTGCCAGCAGTTGGACAGGGGGAGAGGAAGAAAAACTGTTTTTT
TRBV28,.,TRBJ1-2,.,CASSILSAGERGPRSGYTF,TGTGCCAGCAGTATATTGTCAGCGGGTGAAAGGGGTCCGCGATCTGGCTACACCTTC
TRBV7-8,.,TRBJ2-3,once,CASSLVPSTDTQYF,TGTGCCAGCAGCTTAGTCCCTAGCACAGATACGCAGTATTTT
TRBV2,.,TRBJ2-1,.,CASRPRLDGEQFF,TGTGCCAGCAGACCTCGACTAGATGGTGAGCAGTTCTTC
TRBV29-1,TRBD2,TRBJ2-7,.,CSVRTSGSSYEQYF,TGCAGCGTCCGTACTAGCGGGAGCTCCTACGAGCAGTACTTC
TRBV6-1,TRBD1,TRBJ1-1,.,CASSGQGSDTEAFF,TGTGCCAGCAGCGGACAGGGGTCAGACACTGAAGCTTTCTTT
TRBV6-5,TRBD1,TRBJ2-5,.,CASSYGTGRVKTQYF,TGTGCCAGCAGTTATGGGACAGGCAGGGTCAAGACCCAGTACTTC
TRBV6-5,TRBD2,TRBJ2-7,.,CASKTSGGTYEQYF,TGTGCCAGCAAAACTAGCGGGGGCACCTACGAGCAGTACTTC
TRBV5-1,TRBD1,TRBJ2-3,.,CASSLQGAHADTQYF,TGCGCCAGCAGCTTACAGGGGGCGCACGCTGATACGCAGTATTTT
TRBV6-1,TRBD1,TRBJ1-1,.,CASTGQGNTEAFF,TGTGCCAGCACGGGACAGGGGAACACTGAAGCTTTCTTT
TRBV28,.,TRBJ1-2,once,CASRRDAGFSF,TGTGCCAGCAGACGGGACGCGGGATTCTCCTTC
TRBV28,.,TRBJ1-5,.,CASSLVSGLTQHF,TGTGCCAGCAGTTTAGTTTCAGGGCTTACCCAGCATTTT
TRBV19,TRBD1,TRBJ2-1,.,CATNPGTGDGNEQFF,TGTGCCACCAACCCCGGGACAGGGGACGGCAATGAGCAGTTCTTC
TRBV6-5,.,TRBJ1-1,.,CASSYSTPNTEAFF,TGTGCCAGCAGTTACTCGACACCGAACACTGAAGCTTTCTTT
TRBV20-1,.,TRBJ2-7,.,CSARAGYEQYF,TGCAGTGCTAGGGCAGGGTACGAGCAGTACTTC
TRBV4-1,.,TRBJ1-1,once,CASSQGTEAFF,TGCGCCAGCAGCCAAGGGACAGAAGCTTTCTTT
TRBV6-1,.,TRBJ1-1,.,CASSESDSEAFF,TGTGCCAGCAGTGAATCGGACAGTGAAGCTTTCTTT
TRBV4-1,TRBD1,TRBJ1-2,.,CASSQIPRQGLSHGYTF,TGCGCCAGCAGCCAGATTCCCCGACAGGGCCTCTCCCATGGCTACACCTTC
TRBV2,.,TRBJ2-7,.,CASSEGQGLVQYF,TGTGCCAGCAGTGAAGGTCAGGGCTTGGTGCAGTACTTC
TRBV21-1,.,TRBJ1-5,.,CASSKRTRSNQPQHF,TGTGCCAGCAGCAAACGGACAAGGAGCAATCAGCCCCAGCATTTT
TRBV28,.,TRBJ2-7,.,CASLPGTTGEQYF,TGTGCCAGCCTTCCGGGGACAACGGGGGAGCAGTACTTC
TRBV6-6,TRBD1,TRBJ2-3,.,CASSDRGVDTQYF,TGTGCCAGCAGTGACAGGGGTGTAGATACGCAGTATTTT
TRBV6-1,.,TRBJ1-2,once,CASSVISRGIGYGYTF,TGTGCCAGCAGTGTAATCTCCAGGGGAATTGGCTATGGCTACACCTTC